This T cell receptor beta chain was identified during a study of early T cells in non-severe SARS-CoV-2 infection. The wider study: The input, bulk RNA from unsorted whole blood, was sequenced, and chains were unpaired. Whole-study results and caveats: Lookups in VDJdb leaned toward anti-spike CD8 responses and missed private and CD4 specificities.

Unique molecular identifiers were attached to individual cDNA molecules. TCRdb processed the 5' RACE reads anew with MiXCR; each CDR3 protein has one entry. The table has 50,000 to 65,000 distinct CDR3 sequences, around an eighth seen once; the top ten hold around 1.4%. This clonotype occurred many times. Its antigen is unknown. V was clipped by 2 bases and J by 4 bases, with 17 bases between them. Germline loops: CDR1 MNHEY, CDR2 SVGAGI. This CDR3 is 16 amino acids long. The material sequenced was whole blood. V is TRBV6-5 and J is TRBJ1-2; D possibly corresponds to TRBD1 (5 bases). This TCR was recovered from an adult who was a healthcare worker with PCR-confirmed SARS-CoV-2 infection or an uninfected control (not recorded which). The CDR3 DNA is TGTGCCAGCAGTTACCGGCGTTTTGGGGGGAGCTATGGCTACACCTTC. Translation: CASSYRRFGGSYGYTF.